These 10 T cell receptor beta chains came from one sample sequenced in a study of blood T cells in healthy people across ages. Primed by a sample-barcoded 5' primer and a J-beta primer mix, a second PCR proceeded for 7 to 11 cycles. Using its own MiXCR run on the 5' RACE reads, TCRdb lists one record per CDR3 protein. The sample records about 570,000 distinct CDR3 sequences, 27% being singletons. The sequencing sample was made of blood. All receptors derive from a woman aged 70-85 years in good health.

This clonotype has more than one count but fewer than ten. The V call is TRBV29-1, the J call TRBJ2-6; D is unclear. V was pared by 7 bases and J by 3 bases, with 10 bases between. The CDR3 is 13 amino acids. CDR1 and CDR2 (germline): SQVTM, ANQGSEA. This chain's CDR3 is CSASGIGANVLTF. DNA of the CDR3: TGCAGCGCTTCAGGTATTGGGGCCAACGTCCTGACTTTC.

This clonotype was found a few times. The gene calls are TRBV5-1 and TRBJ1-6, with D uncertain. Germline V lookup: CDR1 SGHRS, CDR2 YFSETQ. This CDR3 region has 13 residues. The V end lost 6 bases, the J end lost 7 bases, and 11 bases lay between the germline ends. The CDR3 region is CASKAVTNSPLHF. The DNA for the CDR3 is TGCGCCAGCAAGGCGGTGACGAATTCACCCCTCCACTTT.

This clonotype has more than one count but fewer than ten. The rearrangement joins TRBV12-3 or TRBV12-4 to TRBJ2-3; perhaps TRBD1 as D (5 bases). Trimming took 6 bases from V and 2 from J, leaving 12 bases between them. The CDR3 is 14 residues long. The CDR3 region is CASSPRQNTDTQYF. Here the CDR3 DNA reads TGTGCCAGCAGCCCGCGACAGAACACAGATACGCAGTATTTT.

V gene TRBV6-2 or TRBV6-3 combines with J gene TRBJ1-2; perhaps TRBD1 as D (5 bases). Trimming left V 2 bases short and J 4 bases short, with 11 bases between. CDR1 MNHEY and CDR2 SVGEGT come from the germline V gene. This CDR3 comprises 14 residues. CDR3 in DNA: TGTGCCAGCAGTTACGAAGTGGGGACCTATGGCTACACCTTC. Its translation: CASSYEVGTYGYTF.

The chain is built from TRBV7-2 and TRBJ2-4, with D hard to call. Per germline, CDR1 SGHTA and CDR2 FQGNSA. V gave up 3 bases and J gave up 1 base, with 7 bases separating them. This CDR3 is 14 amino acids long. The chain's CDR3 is CASSLGYAKNIQYF. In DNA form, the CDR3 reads TGTGCCAGCAGCTTGGGGTACGCCAAAAACATTCAGTACTTC.

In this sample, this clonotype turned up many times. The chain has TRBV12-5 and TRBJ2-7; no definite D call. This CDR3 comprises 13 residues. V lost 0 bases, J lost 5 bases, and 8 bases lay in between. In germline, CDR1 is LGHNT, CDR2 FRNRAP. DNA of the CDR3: TGTGCTAGTGGTTTGGTACTTACGCACGAGCAGTACTTC. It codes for CASGLVLTHEQYF.

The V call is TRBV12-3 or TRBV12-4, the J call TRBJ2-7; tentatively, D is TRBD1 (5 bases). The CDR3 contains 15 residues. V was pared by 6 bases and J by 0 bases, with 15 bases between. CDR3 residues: CASRVDTVGSYEQYF. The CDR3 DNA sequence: TGTGCCAGCAGGGTGGACACCGTGGGCTCCTACGAGCAGTACTTC.

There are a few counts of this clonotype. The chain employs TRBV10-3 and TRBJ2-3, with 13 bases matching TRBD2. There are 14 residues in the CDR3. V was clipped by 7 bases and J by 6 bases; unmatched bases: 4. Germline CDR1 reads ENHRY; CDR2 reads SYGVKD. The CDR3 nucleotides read TGTGCCATCAAAGGGACTAGCGGGGCTGATACGCAGTATTTT. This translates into CAIKGTSGADTQYF.

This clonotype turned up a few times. CDR3 region: CAISSGTAYGYTF. CDR3 coding DNA: TGTGCCATCAGTTCCGGGACAGCCTATGGCTACACCTTC. The chain carries TRBV10-3 and TRBJ1-2; 7 bases agree with TRBD1. Germline V gives CDR1 ENHRY, CDR2 SYGVKD. The trim removed 5 bases at V and 4 bases at J, leaving 4 bases unmatched. This CDR3 spans 13 amino acids.

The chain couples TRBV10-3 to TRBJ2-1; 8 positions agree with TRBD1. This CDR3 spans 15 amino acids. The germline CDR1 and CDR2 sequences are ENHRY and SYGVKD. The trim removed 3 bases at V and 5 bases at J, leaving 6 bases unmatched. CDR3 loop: CAISDSQGAHNEQFF. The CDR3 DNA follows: TGTGCCATCAGTGACAGTCAGGGGGCCCACAATGAGCAGTTCTTC.